Presented here are 9 T cell receptor beta chains from one specimen sequenced in a study of regulatory T cells in long-lasting Graves disease. Time point in this sample: newly diagnosed GD, antithyroid drugs for less than 3 months. Extracted PBMC RNA gave rise to the TCR library. Construction of TCR beta libraries relied on iRepertoire HTBI primers and on Arm-PCR targeting CDR3 regions. TCRdb reanalysed the multiplex PCR reads using MiXCR and keeps one entry per CDR3 protein. Found here are more than 350,000 distinct CDR3 sequences, 15% of them singletons; the top ten hold over 15%. This sample also belongs to another study, concerning T cells in Graves' hyperthyroidism and ophthalmopathy.

Specimen: peripheral blood mononuclear cells (PBMCs), collected at new diagnosis, from a patient treated with antithyroid drugs. The receptors were sampled from a woman in her thirties with Graves disease.

This clonotype was observed a few times. The J gene is TRBJ2-5, the V gene TRBV29-1, with D perhaps matching TRBD2 (6 bases). This CDR3 is built from 14 residues. The V end was cut by 8 bases, the J end by 7 bases, with 23 bases between. Germline assignment: CDR1 SQVTM and CDR2 ANQGSEA. In DNA form, the CDR3 reads TGCAGCATATATGCGGCTAGCGCCCCGGGGACCCAGTACTTC. Its translation: CSIYAASAPGTQYF. Using reference TRBV29-1 and TRBJ2-5 for the parts outside the CDR3, the full variable domain is SAVISQKPSRDICQRGTSLTIQCQVDSQVTMMFWYRQQPGQSLTLIATANQGSEATYESGFVIDKFPISRPNLTFSTLTVSNMSPEDSSIYLCSIYAASAPGTQYFGPGTRLLVL.

J is TRBJ1-2 and V is TRBV3-1; unclear D gene. The V and J ends lost 0 bases and 8 bases respectively, with 7 bases between them. The CDR3 contains 12 residues. Germline values: CDR1 LGHDT, CDR2 YNNKEL (reference sequence). Here the CDR3 reads CASSQESSGYTF. The CDR3 bases are TGTGCCAGCAGCCAAGAGAGTTCCGGCTACACCTTC.

This clonotype has just a few counts. The chain recombines TRBV12-3 or TRBV12-4 with TRBJ2-2, with 16 bases fitting TRBD2. V trimming: 5 bases; J trimming: 6 bases; junction bases outside the gene matches: 3. CDR3 length: 16 amino acids. The CDR3 nucleotides read TGTGCCAGCAGTGTGGGACTAGCGGGAGGGCCCGGGGAGCTGTTTTTT. Translating it yields CASSVGLAGGPGELFF.

This clonotype came up many times. The CDR3 DNA follows: TGTGCCAGCAGCCATGTCCGGGGAGAGCAGTTCTTC. Translating it yields CASSHVRGEQFF. J is TRBJ2-1 and V is TRBV7-9, with TRBD2 as a possible D gene (5 bases). The V gene lost 5 bases and the J gene lost 10 bases, with 12 bases spanning the gap. Germline V CDR1 and CDR2: SEHNR, FQNEAQ (reference sequence). The CDR3 covers 12 residues.

J is TRBJ2-7 and V is TRBV7-9; unclear D gene. Germline loops: CDR1 SEHNR, CDR2 FQNEAQ (reference sequence). V gave up 5 bases and J gave up 6 bases, with 8 bases separating them. The CDR3 spans 11 residues. The CDR3 nucleotides read TGTGCCAGCAGCGCGGATGTCGAGCAGTACTTC. Translated: CASSADVEQYF.

Notes on this clonotype: One base away lies a much larger clone, so this may be a sequencing read error. The rearrangement uses TRBV7-7 and TRBJ2-2; 11 bases match TRBD2. Germline CDR1 is SSHAT and CDR2 is FNYEAQ (reference sequence). The trim removed 4 bases at V and 4 bases at J, leaving 2 bases unmatched. CDR3 length: 15 amino acids. The CDR3: CASSSGLAGTGELFF. CDR3 coding DNA: TGTGCCAGCAGCTCCGGACTAGCGGGCACCGGGGAGCTGTTTTTT.

This clonotype was observed a handful of times. The gene calls are TRBV27 and TRBJ1-3, with 7 bases matching TRBD1. The V segment lost 5 bases and the J segment 0 bases; nucleotides outside the gene matches: 7. The germline gives CDR1 MNHEY, CDR2 SMNVEV (reference sequence). The CDR3 totals 16 residues. The CDR3 nucleotides are TGTGCCAGCAGTCCAGGGACAGCCCTCTCTGGAAACACCATATATTTT. Amino acids: CASSPGTALSGNTIYF.

This clonotype was detected only a few times. This rearrangement joins TRBV9 to TRBJ2-7; D assignment may be TRBD1 or TRBD2 (5 bases each). CDR3 length: 14 residues. Germline V CDR1 and CDR2: SGDLS, YYNGEE. Between the trimmed V and J ends, which lost 4 bases and 4 bases, there was a span of 15 bases. CDR3 sequence: CASSPRGDPYEQYF. The DNA for the CDR3 is TGTGCCAGCAGCCCCCGAGGGGATCCGTACGAGCAGTACTTC.

The genes are TRBV20-1 and TRBJ2-3; D unresolved. The CDR3 spans 12 residues. Germline assignment: CDR1 DFQATT and CDR2 SNEGSKA (reference sequence). Trimming took off 6 bases at V and 7 bases at J, with 14 bases between the two ends. The CDR3 region has the DNA TGCAGTGCCCTGGGTCTAACTCATACGCAGTATTTT. Protein product: CSALGLTHTQYF.